The 2 T cell receptor beta chains reported below all come from one sample, sequenced in a study of cytomegalovirus exposure and HLA in healthy donors. Both 60 Vbeta primers and 13 Jbeta primers went into the PCR. Produced via immunoSEQ multiplex PCR; TCRdb's table is partial and in-frame only. Among about 110,000 clones listed, around 83% were seen once. The sample comprised PBMCs. The receptors come from a woman aged 55-69 years in good health and CMV-seropositive.

The chain joins TRBV7-2 to TRBJ2-7, with D hard to call. There are 12 residues in the CDR3. Germline-derived CDR1 and CDR2 are SGHTA and FQGNSA. Trimming stripped 2 bases from V and 5 bases from J, with 7 bases between. The CDR3 sequence is CASSLYSHEQYF. The CDR3 nucleotides read TGTGCCAGCAGCTTATACAGCCACGAGCAGTACTTC.

As for this clone: A read error may account for a junction end that differs from germline. The chain combines TRBV7-9 with TRBJ2-1, with D hard to call. Per the germline V gene, CDR1 is SEHNR and CDR2 is FQNEAQ (reference sequence). The CDR3 totals 12 residues. The CDR3 protein is CSSSFPYNEQFF. In DNA, the CDR3 is TGTTCCAGCAGCTTCCCGTACAATGAGCAGTTCTTC.